Listed here are 17 T cell receptor beta chains from one sample, sequenced in a study of CD8 T cells in ankylosing spondylitis. Study findings and constraints: Blood from ankylosing spondylitis patients appeared to carry a characteristic roughly eight-variant TCR beta motif.

TCRdb reprocessed the 5' RACE reads with MiXCR, giving one entry per CDR3 protein. The sample lists about 450,000 distinct CDR3 sequences; about 25% were seen once. Their specific antigens are unknown. Sequenced material: blood, either unsorted or a sorted T cell fraction (not recorded which). Receptors were obtained from a male donor with ankylosing spondylitis.

This clonotype was picked up a small number of times. The rearrangement joins TRBV21-1 to TRBJ1-2; the D call TRBD1 from the table was never checked on the DNA. TRBV21-1 is recorded as a pseudogene. CDR3 size: 20 residues. CDR3 coding DNA: TGTGCCAGCAGCAAAGTTAGGGGGGCTATAACGGGGCGCCGAAGATATGGCTACACCTTC. It encodes CASSKVRGAITGRRRYGYTF.

The chain carries TRBV20-1 and TRBJ2-3, with D possibly being TRBD1 or TRBD2 (7 bases each). The CDR3 is 14 residues long. The germline V gene has CDR1 DFQATT and CDR2 SNEGSKA (reference sequence). V shed 2 bases and J shed 5 bases, with 14 bases lying between them. CDR3 nucleotides: TGCAGTGCTAGACAGGGGGGGCGTGTAGATACGCAGTATTTT. It yields the protein CSARQGGRVDTQYF.

There are a few counts of this clonotype. The chain has TRBV25-1 and TRBJ1-1; D unresolved. Trimming stripped 7 bases from V and 10 bases from J, with 13 bases between. Germline assignment: CDR1 MGHDK and CDR2 SYGVNS. The CDR3 spans 11 residues. CDR3 nucleotide sequence: TGTGCCAGCACCTCCAGGTTCACAGCTTTCTTT. This translates into CASTSRFTAFF.

V and J are TRBV19 and TRBJ2-2, with 9 bases matching TRBD2. The CDR3 spans 15 residues. Germline V CDR1 and CDR2: LNHDA, SQIVND (reference sequence). V lost 9 bases, J lost 5 bases, and 10 bases stayed unmatched. CDR3 DNA: TGTGCCAGCTCCCCGGGGAGCGGGAGGACCGGGGAGCTGTTTTTT. Residues: CASSPGSGRTGELFF.

The chain couples TRBV10-2 to TRBJ2-7; 8 bases are shared with TRBD2. After removal of 6 bases from V and 2 bases from J, the junction contained 9 bases not matched to a gene. The CDR3 is 15 amino acids. In germline, CDR1 is WSHSY, CDR2 SAAADI. Written as DNA, the CDR3 is TGCGCCAGCAGGTCAAGCGGGAGTGGTACCTACGAGCAGTACGTC. Amino acids: CASRSSGSGTYEQYV.

This clonotype has only a few counts. The chain links TRBV20-1 to TRBJ1-6; tentative D call: TRBD1 (6 bases). Trimming took 6 bases from V and 10 from J, leaving 16 bases between them. The CDR3 extends over 13 amino acids. Per the germline V gene, CDR1 is DFQATT and CDR2 is SNEGSKA (reference sequence). The CDR3 sequence: CSASEGGWSPLHF. The CDR3, as DNA: TGCAGTGCCTCGGAGGGGGGGTGGTCACCCCTCCACTTT.

A few counts support this clonotype. The chain uses TRBV12-3 or TRBV12-4 and TRBJ1-2, with D unclear. There are 15 residues in the CDR3. The V and J ends lost 3 bases and 7 bases respectively, with 18 bases between them. Here the CDR3 DNA reads TGTGCCAGCAGTTTTCCGGACCACCCTCGGGGTGGCTACACCTTC. Translation: CASSFPDHPRGGYTF.

This rearrangement joins TRBV3-1 to TRBJ2-3, with D perhaps matching TRBD2 (6 bases). The CDR3 contains 16 residues. CDR1 and CDR2 (germline): LGHDT, YNNKEL (reference sequence). The ends were cut back, 0 bases at V and 9 bases at J, with 19 bases in the middle. CDR3 loop: CASSQDEGGPGRTQYF. The CDR3 DNA is TGTGCCAGCAGCCAAGATGAAGGAGGGCCCGGAAGAACGCAGTATTTT.

The chain is built from TRBV7-2 and TRBJ2-1; D might be TRBD2 (5 bases). Trimming removed 3 bases from V and 9 bases from J, with 12 bases in between. The CDR3 length is 13 residues. Germline-derived CDR1 and CDR2 are SGHTA and FQGNSA. The CDR3 nucleotides read TGTGCCAGCAGCTTTAGAGGGCCTGGTGAGCAGTTCTTC. Its translation: CASSFRGPGEQFF.

V is TRBV5-1 and J is TRBJ2-1; TRBD2 matches 8 bases. The J segment lost 8 bases and the V segment lost 4 bases, leaving 14 bases of the junction unmatched. The CDR3 covers 16 residues. The V gene's germline CDR1 is SGHRS and CDR2 YFSETQ. The DNA of the CDR3 is TGCGCCAGCAGCCCTCCCGGGAGCGGGAGTTGGGATGAGCAGTTCTTC. Translation gives CASSPPGSGSWDEQFF.

The chain joins TRBV20-1 to TRBJ2-1; D is perhaps TRBD2 (5 bases). This CDR3 contains 11 residues. Germline V gene data show CDR1 as DFQATT and CDR2 as SNEGSKA (reference sequence). Trimming cost V 6 bases and J 13 bases, with 16 bases left between them. The CDR3 nucleotides read TGCAGTGCAAAACGGACTGATTATCAGTTCTTC. This encodes CSAKRTDYQFF.

The chain employs TRBV2 and TRBJ2-3, with 14 bases identical to TRBD2. CDR3 size: 18 residues. The junction had 11 bases not matched to a gene; V was cut back by 6 bases and J by 3 bases. The germline V gene encodes CDR1 SNHLY and CDR2 FYNNEI. In DNA form, the CDR3 reads TGTGCCAGCAGGACCGGGACTAGCGGGAGTGTCGGGACAGATACGCAGTATTTT. It is translated as CASRTGTSGSVGTDTQYF.

The chain joins TRBV2 to TRBJ2-7, with D maybe TRBD2 (6 bases). CDR3 length equals 14 residues. Germline V gene lookup returns CDR1 SNHLY and CDR2 FYNNEI. V was clipped by 7 bases and J by 3 bases, with 16 bases between them. This chain's CDR3 is CASKRTGASYEQYV. The DNA of the CDR3 is TGTGCCAGCAAAAGGACGGGAGCTAGCTACGAGCAGTACGTC.

Only a few counts were recorded for this clonotype. This chain joins TRBV20-1 and TRBJ1-1; D possibly corresponds to TRBD1 (6 bases). The V and J ends lost 0 bases and 5 bases respectively, with 16 bases between them. Germline CDR1 is DFQATT and CDR2 is SNEGSKA (reference sequence). The CDR3 spans 15 residues. As DNA, the CDR3 is TGCAGTGCTAGAGATAGGACCAAGGGGGATACTGAAGCTTTCTTT. Translated: CSARDRTKGDTEAFF.

This clonotype was counted between two and nine times. The V and J genes are TRBV7-9 and TRBJ2-7; D is perhaps TRBD1 (6 bases). The V gene's germline CDR1 is SEHNR and CDR2 FQNEAQ (reference sequence). Trimming cost V 5 bases and J 6 bases, with 17 bases left between them. CDR3 length: 14 residues. The CDR3 region has the DNA TGTGCCAGCAGCCCTGACAGGAAATCCAGCGAGCAGTACGTC. Residues: CASSPDRKSSEQYV.

This chain connects TRBV2 to TRBJ1-6; D unresolved. The V and J ends lost 11 bases and 8 bases respectively, with 16 bases between them. CDR1 SNHLY and CDR2 FYNNEI come from the germline V gene. This CDR3 contains 13 residues. CDR3 sequence reads: CASQTRTDSPLHF. For the CDR3, the DNA is TGTGCCTCACAGACAAGGACTGATTCACCCCTCCACTTT.

The rearrangement links TRBV7-9 to TRBJ1-4; 10 bases align to TRBD1. Per the germline V gene, CDR1 is SEHNR and CDR2 is FQNEAQ (reference sequence). Trimming removed 10 bases from V and 6 bases from J; junction bases left unmatched: 8. The CDR3 consists of 14 residues. The DNA of the CDR3 is TGTGCCACCAGGGGACAGGGGAGACATGAAAAACTGTTTTTT. This codes for CATRGQGRHEKLFF.